The text below deals with one T cell receptor beta chain. CDR1 and CDR2 (germline): SGHRS, YFSETQ. This CDR3 has 13 amino acids. The ends were cut back, 3 bases at V and 1 base at J, with 7 bases in the middle. This entry comes from a study of blood T cell repertoires in COVID-19. About the research overall: Donors in the United States, Italy and Spain gave samples during acute or convalescent COVID-19. PBMCs, B-cell-depleted T cells, or T cells provided the cDNA or gDNA that made up the material.

Repertoires were generated with immunoSEQ multiplex PCR, while TCRdb's copy carries only in-frame clones and drops some. The sample consists of about 140,000 clones, about 86% of them appearing once. The source is a woman aged 40 to 50 with acute or convalescent COVID-19. The sequenced material came from peripheral blood. This sequence joins TRBV5-1 and TRBJ1-2; D gene ambiguous. The CDR3 DNA follows: TGCGCCAGCAGCTCAACAGATAACTATGGCTACACCTTC. Translated, it gives CASSSTDNYGYTF. Complete variable domain (other parts from reference TRBV5-1 and TRBJ1-2): KAGVTQTPRYLIKTRGQQVTLSCSPISGHRSVSWYQQTPGQGLQFLFEYFSETQRNKGNFPGRFSGRQFSNSRSEMNVSTLELGDSALYLCASSSTDNYGYTFGSGTRLTVV.